This note documents a single TCR beta chain sequence. V trimming: 3 bases; J trimming: 4 bases; junction bases outside the gene matches: 3. CDR1 and CDR2 from the germline V gene are LGHDT and YNNKEL (reference sequence). The CDR3 consists of 14 residues. As handled by the study authors: Amplification from reference gene primers served as the basis for estimated nucleated cell counts. The assay was immunoSEQ multiplex PCR, and TCRdb's table has in-frame clones only and misses some. V, J and clone size were drawn from that table, and D and trimming were deduced from the DNA. The table includes a few hundred thousand clones, about 90% detected once. Participants came from roughly 23 US areas, aged about 18 to 89 years. Participants had their cohort set by participant-reported clinical history. This sample was taken from a study of blood T cell repertoires in COVID-19.

The sequence derives from a woman between 25 and 40 years old who had recovered from COVID-19. The chain is built from TRBV3-1 (or the pseudogene TRBV3-2) and TRBJ1-1, with 9 positions matching TRBD1. The sample comprised PBMCs or T cells enriched from blood (not recorded which). The CDR3 coding sequence is TGTGCCAGCAGCCACGGACAGGGGAGCACTGAAGCTTTCTTT. Translating gives CASSHGQGSTEAFF.